The 13 T cell receptor beta chains listed next were all sequenced from one sample in a study of blood T cell repertoires in COVID-19. Assay used: immunoSEQ multiplex PCR; TCRdb lists only in-frame clones, some missing. The repertoire consists of fewer than 300,000 clones, with about 73% occurring once and the leading ten covering 3% to 3.5%. The sequencing sample was made of peripheral blood. Every receptor here comes from a woman older than 75 with acute or convalescent COVID-19.

This clone has just a few counts. The chain employs TRBV7-2 and TRBJ2-7, with 10 bases lining up with TRBD2. There are 15 residues in the CDR3. The V segment lost 6 bases and the J segment 2 bases; nucleotides outside the gene matches: 7. Germline CDR1 and CDR2: SGHTA and FQGNSA. The CDR3 reads CASSVAGGPTYEQYF. The CDR3 DNA follows: TGTGCCAGCAGTGTAGCGGGAGGACCTACCTACGAGCAGTACTTC.

The chain couples TRBV7-8 to TRBJ1-1; tentative D call: TRBD1 (6 bases). Germline CDR1 and CDR2: SGHVS and FQNEAQ. V lost 4 bases and J 4 bases, leaving 10 bases between the germline ends. The CDR3 extends over 13 amino acids. The CDR3 DNA is TGTGCCAGCAGCTACGGGGGGCCCACTGAAGCTTTCTTT. It yields the protein CASSYGGPTEAFF.

The chain combines TRBV5-4 with TRBJ2-1; 12 bases are a match to TRBD2. This CDR3 contains 16 residues. Per the germline V gene, CDR1 is SGHNT and CDR2 is YYREEE (reference sequence). V lost 3 bases and J lost 5; bases outside the gene matches: 6. This chain's CDR3 is CASSWTLAGGNNEQFF. CDR3 nucleotides: TGTGCCAGCAGCTGGACCCTAGCGGGAGGGAACAATGAGCAGTTCTTC. The full variable domain, with the rest looked up from reference TRBV5-4 and TRBJ2-1, is ETGVTQSPTHLIKTRGQQVTLRCSSQSGHNTVSWYQQALGQGPQFIFQYYREEENGRGNFPPRFSGLQFPNYSSELNVNALELDDSALYLCASSWTLAGGNNEQFFGPGTRLTVL.

The chain has TRBV3-1 (or the pseudogene TRBV3-2) and TRBJ2-5, with TRBD2 matching 10 bases. CDR1 LGHDT and CDR2 YNNKEL come from the germline V gene (reference sequence). The CDR3 covers 17 residues. V gave up 0 bases and J gave up 7 bases; unmatched junction bases: 11. The CDR3 is CASSQEGLAVRSRTQYF. CDR3 coding DNA: TGTGCCAGCAGCCAAGAAGGACTAGCGGTTAGGAGTAGGACCCAGTACTTC.

The chain is built from TRBV27 and TRBJ1-6; 11 nucleotides align to TRBD1. This CDR3 region has 12 residues. The V and J ends lost 8 bases and 9 bases, in that order; junction bases with no gene match: 0. Germline CDR1 reads MNHEY; CDR2 reads SMNVEV (reference sequence). The CDR3 here is CASGTGGSPLHF. CDR3 coding DNA: TGTGCCAGCGGGACAGGGGGTTCACCCCTCCACTTT.

V and J are TRBV12-3 or TRBV12-4 and TRBJ2-7, with TRBD1 as a possible D gene (6 bases). V was trimmed by 0 bases and J by 5 bases, leaving 8 bases between them. There are 13 residues in the CDR3. In DNA form, the CDR3 reads TGTGCCAGCAGTTTAGCTGGGGGCCACGAGCAGTACTTC. This codes for CASSLAGGHEQYF.

The chain joins TRBV7-2 to TRBJ2-3; TRBD2 might be the D (7 bases). This CDR3 contains 15 residues. CDR1 is SGHTA and CDR2 is FQGNSA in the germline V gene. V lost 3 bases and J 4 bases, leaving 14 bases between the germline ends. The CDR3 bases are TGTGCCAGCAGCTTGGGGGGGGCCGGGGCAGATACGCAGTATTTT. Amino acids: CASSLGGAGADTQYF.

The J gene is TRBJ2-3, the V gene TRBV4-1; D remains unclear. Germline CDR1 is MGHRA and CDR2 is YSYEKL. Trimming left V 0 bases short and J 0 bases short, with 7 bases between. This CDR3 has 15 amino acids. DNA for the CDR3: TGCGCCAGCAGCCAAGACGTTTTTAGCACAGATACGCAGTATTTT. Its translation is CASSQDVFSTDTQYF.

This chain links TRBV24-1 with TRBJ2-3; a weak D match, TRBD2 (5 bases). Germline V gene sequence: CDR1 KGHDR, CDR2 SFDVKD. Trimming removed 6 bases at V and 9 bases at J, with 15 bases between. This CDR3 is built from 13 residues. CDR3 loop: CATSTPGVETQYF. CDR3 in DNA: TGTGCCACCAGTACCCCCGGGGTGGAGACGCAGTATTTT.

V and J are TRBV7-3 and TRBJ2-1; D possibly corresponds to TRBD1 (6 bases). Trimming removed 5 bases from V and 4 bases from J, with 12 bases in between. CDR1 is SGHTA and CDR2 is FQGTGA in the germline V gene. The CDR3 loop spans 14 amino acids. For the CDR3, the DNA is TGTGCCAGCAGCGAGGGACATCGTTACAATGAGCAGTTCTTC. Its translation: CASSEGHRYNEQFF.

V gene TRBV19 combines with J gene TRBJ1-2; tentatively, D is TRBD1 (6 bases). The CDR3 has 12 residues. V was pared by 6 bases and J by 8 bases, with 13 bases between. CDR1 is LNHDA, CDR2 SQIVND, per germline (reference sequence). The CDR3 is CASRGTPQGYTF. The CDR3 nucleotides read TGTGCCAGTAGAGGGACACCCCAAGGCTACACCTTC. The entire variable domain, with the rest obtained from reference TRBV19 and TRBJ1-2, is as follows: DGGITQSPKYLFRKEGQNVTLSCEQNLNHDAMYWYRQDPGQGLRLIYYSQIVNDFQKGDIAEGYSVSREKKESFPLTVTSAQKNPTAFYLCASRGTPQGYTFGSGTRLTVV.

The rearrangement joins TRBV5-1 to TRBJ1-2; the match to TRBD1 covers 7 bases. Germline CDR1 SGHRS, CDR2 YFSETQ. J gave up 0 bases and V 6 bases, and 2 bases lay outside the gene matches. The CDR3 totals 13 residues. CDR3 region: CASKGTANYGYTF. CDR3 nucleotides: TGCGCCAGCAAGGGGACAGCTAACTATGGCTACACCTTC.

This chain links TRBV10-3 with TRBJ2-1; 11 bases align to TRBD2. Germline loops: CDR1 ENHRY, CDR2 SYGVKD. CDR3 length equals 16 residues. Unmatched junction bases numbered 7, after V lost 7 bases and J lost 2 bases. The CDR3 DNA sequence: TGTGCCATCAAGACACTTAGCGGGGGGGCCTACAATGAGCAGTTCTTC. It encodes CAIKTLSGGAYNEQFF.